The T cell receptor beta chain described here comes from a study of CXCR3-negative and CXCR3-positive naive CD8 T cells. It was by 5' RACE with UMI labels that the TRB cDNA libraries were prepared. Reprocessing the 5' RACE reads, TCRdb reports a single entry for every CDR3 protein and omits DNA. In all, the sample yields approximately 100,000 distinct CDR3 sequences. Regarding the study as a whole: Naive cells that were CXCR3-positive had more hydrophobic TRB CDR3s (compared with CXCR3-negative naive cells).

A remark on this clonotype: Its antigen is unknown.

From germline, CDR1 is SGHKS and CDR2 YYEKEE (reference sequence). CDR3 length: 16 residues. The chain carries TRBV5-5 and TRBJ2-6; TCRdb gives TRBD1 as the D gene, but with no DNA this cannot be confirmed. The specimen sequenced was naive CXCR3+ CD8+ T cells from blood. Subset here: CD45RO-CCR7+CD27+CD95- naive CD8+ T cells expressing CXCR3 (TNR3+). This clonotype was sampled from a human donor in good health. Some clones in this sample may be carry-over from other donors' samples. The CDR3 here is CASSPEGHSGANVLTF.